Each of the 31 T cell receptor beta chains below was sequenced from the same sample in a study of T cell responses to AZD1222 COVID-19 vaccine. Sequenced by immunoSEQ multiplex PCR; TCRdb stores in-frame clones only, minus some. The sample yields approximately 110,000 clones, more than 90% seen once. The starting material was peripheral blood, obtained on day 0 of AZD1222 vaccination. The receptors stem from an adult in good health.

V and J are TRBV4-2 and TRBJ1-4, with TRBD1 matching 8 bases. Trimming at V came to 2 bases and at J to 5 bases, leaving 7 bases not matched to a gene. The CDR3 has 16 residues. Germline CDR1 reads LGHNA; CDR2 reads YNFKEQ. CDR3 sequence (DNA): TGTGCCAGCAGCCAAACCGGACAGGGAAACAATGAAAAACTGTTTTTT. Translation gives CASSQTGQGNNEKLFF.

This sequence joins TRBV10-1 and TRBJ2-2; 12 nucleotides agree with TRBD2. There are 14 residues in the CDR3. The J segment lost 6 bases and the V segment lost 5 bases, leaving 1 base of the junction unmatched. The V gene's germline CDR1 is WNHNN and CDR2 SYGVQD (reference sequence). The CDR3 is CASSPSGRAGELFF. The CDR3 region has the DNA TGCGCCAGCAGTCCTAGCGGGAGGGCCGGGGAGCTGTTTTTT.

In its sample, this clone was seen once. The rearrangement links TRBV5-1 to TRBJ2-5; no clear D. The germline V gene has CDR1 SGHRS and CDR2 YFSETQ. This CDR3 has 15 amino acids. Trimming stripped 4 bases from V and 1 base from J, with 14 bases between. The CDR3 sequence is CASSPVGASQETQYF. The CDR3, as DNA: TGCGCCAGCAGCCCAGTGGGTGCTAGCCAAGAGACCCAGTACTTC.

This chain links TRBV27 with TRBJ1-6; possibly TRBD1 for D (6 bases). Germline V gives CDR1 MNHEY, CDR2 SMNVEV (reference sequence). The V end was cut by 3 bases, the J end by 10 bases, with 19 bases between. This CDR3 region has 16 residues. CDR3 loop: CASSFSAWGAESPLHF. DNA of the CDR3: TGTGCCAGCAGTTTCTCGGCCTGGGGGGCCGAATCACCCCTCCACTTT.

The chain has TRBV11-3 and TRBJ2-2; unclear D gene. V was pared by 0 bases and J by 1 base, with 6 bases between. Germline values: CDR1 SGHNT, CDR2 YENEEA. The CDR3 has 15 amino acids. CDR3 sequence reads: CASSLDRQNTGELFF. The CDR3 DNA is TGTGCCAGCAGCTTAGATCGTCAGAACACCGGGGAGCTGTTTTTT.

The J gene is TRBJ1-5, the V gene TRBV2; perhaps TRBD1 as D (5 bases). The CDR3 totals 14 residues. Looked up from germline, CDR1 is SNHLY and CDR2 is FYNNEI. Trimming stripped 6 bases from V and 5 bases from J, with 14 bases between. CDR3 in amino acids: CASSRAGGDQPQHF. The CDR3 DNA follows: TGTGCCAGCAGCCGGGCAGGAGGGGATCAGCCCCAGCATTTT.

Only a few counts were recorded for this clone. V and J are TRBV4-2 and TRBJ2-7; either TRBD1 or TRBD2 may fit D (6 bases each). The CDR3 loop spans 16 amino acids. Trimming removed 0 bases from V and 1 base from J, with 13 bases in between. Germline CDR1 is LGHNA and CDR2 is YNFKEQ. The DNA of the CDR3 is TGTGCCAGCAGCCAAGATGGGGGGCGGCCGTCCTACGAGCAGTACTTC. Amino acids: CASSQDGGRPSYEQYF.

The CDR3 DNA reads TGTGCCAGCTCAACGAAACAGGCGTACGAGCAGTACTTC. Encoded protein: CASSTKQAYEQYF. This rearrangement joins TRBV18 to TRBJ2-7; maybe TRBD1 (5 bases). Trimming stripped 5 bases from V and 4 bases from J, with 12 bases between. Germline-derived CDR1 and CDR2 are KGHSH and LQKENI. The CDR3 sequence is 13 residues long.

This sequence joins TRBV5-1 and TRBJ1-4, with TRBD1 matching 7 bases. J gave up 8 bases and V 4 bases, and 8 bases lay outside the gene matches. This CDR3 is 14 amino acids long. CDR1 and CDR2 from the germline V gene are SGHRS and YFSETQ. The CDR3 nucleotides are TGCGCCAGCAGCCAGGAGGGACAGTACGAAAAACTGTTTTTT. Translation gives CASSQEGQYEKLFF.

The chain links TRBV5-5 to TRBJ2-1; 11 bases are shared with TRBD2. CDR1 is SGHKS, CDR2 YYEKEE, per germline (reference sequence). V was pared by 7 bases and J by 8 bases, with 11 bases of the junction left unmatched. The CDR3 totals 15 residues. CDR3 protein: CASGVTSGRIDEQFF. CDR3 coding DNA: TGTGCCAGCGGTGTAACTAGCGGGAGAATCGATGAGCAGTTCTTC.

The chain is built from TRBV10-3 and TRBJ1-1; 7 bases agree with TRBD1. The germline V gene has CDR1 ENHRY and CDR2 SYGVKD. The length of the CDR3 is 15 residues. After removal of 3 bases from V and 1 base from J, the junction contained 5 bases not matched to a gene. Here the CDR3 reads CAISDPGQKNTEAFF. The DNA for the CDR3 is TGTGCCATCAGTGATCCGGGACAGAAGAACACTGAAGCTTTCTTT.

V usage is TRBV11-2 and J usage is TRBJ2-7; no firm D call. Looked up from germline, CDR1 is SGHAT and CDR2 is FQNNGV. CDR3 length: 13 residues. Trimming pared 1 base from V and 1 base from J, leaving 5 bases between. CDR3 nucleotides: TGTGCCAGCAGCTTAGGGTCGTCCTACGAGCAGTACTTC. It yields the protein CASSLGSSYEQYF.

The chain uses TRBV7-8 and TRBJ1-3, with a possible D match to TRBD1 (6 bases). This CDR3 has 17 amino acids. CDR1 and CDR2 (germline): SGHVS, FQNEAQ. Trimming stripped 1 base from V and 4 bases from J, with 17 bases between. CDR3 residues: CASSLDFFVTGGNTIYF. CDR3 coding DNA: TGTGCCAGCAGCTTAGATTTTTTCGTCACAGGGGGAAACACCATATATTTT.

The chain is built from TRBV5-4 and TRBJ2-5; possibly TRBD1 or TRBD2 for D (5 bases each). This CDR3 spans 14 amino acids. The V end lost 1 base, the J end lost 5 bases, and 12 bases lay between the germline ends. From germline, CDR1 is SGHNT and CDR2 YYREEE (reference sequence). CDR3: CASSLPGSPETQYF. In nucleotides, the CDR3 is TGTGCCAGCAGCTTGCCAGGGAGTCCGGAGACCCAGTACTTC.

This rearrangement joins TRBV6-5 to TRBJ2-5; D may match TRBD1 or TRBD2 (6 bases each). The CDR3 extends over 14 amino acids. Germline V lookup: CDR1 MNHEY, CDR2 SVGAGI. The V end was cut by 6 bases, the J end by 5 bases, with 16 bases between. The CDR3 region has the DNA TGTGCCAGCAGCCTACGGGGGCTGGGGGAGACCCAGTACTTC. Translation gives CASSLRGLGETQYF.

As concerns this clone: The same CDR3 arises from other DNA sequences in this sample as well. This rearrangement joins TRBV19 to TRBJ1-5, with TRBD1 as a possible D gene (5 bases). V was trimmed by 3 bases and J by 5 bases, leaving 8 bases between them. This CDR3 region has 13 residues. Germline lookup yields CDR1 LNHDA and CDR2 SQIVND (reference sequence). CDR3 coding DNA: TGTGCCAGTAGTATTCGGGGGGATCAGCCCCAGCATTTT. This translates into CASSIRGDQPQHF.

A single count supports this clone. V and J are TRBV28 and TRBJ1-2; maybe TRBD1 (5 bases). CDR3 length equals 15 residues. V was trimmed by 2 bases and J by 8 bases, leaving 18 bases between them. Germline V lookup: CDR1 MDHEN, CDR2 SYDVKM. This chain's CDR3 is CASSLPGTASRGYTF. CDR3 coding DNA: TGTGCCAGCAGTTTACCCGGGACGGCAAGCAGGGGCTACACCTTC.

The chain has TRBV28 and TRBJ1-6; 8 nucleotides align to TRBD1. In germline, CDR1 is MDHEN, CDR2 SYDVKM. The CDR3 extends over 16 amino acids. V was clipped by 5 bases and J by 9 bases; unmatched bases: 12. The CDR3 here is CASSNLGQGLFSPLHF. CDR3 nucleotides: TGTGCCAGCAGTAATCTTGGACAGGGTCTATTTTCACCCCTCCACTTT. Variable domain in full (rest from reference TRBV28 and TRBJ1-6): DVKVTQSSRYLVKRTGEKVFLECVQDMDHENMFWYRQDPGLGLRLIYFSYDVKMKEKGDIPEGYSVSREKKERFSLILESASTNQTSMYLCASSNLGQGLFSPLHFGNGTRLTVT.

The genes are TRBV27 and TRBJ1-5, with unresolved D. The CDR3 sequence is 18 residues long. The V end lost 5 bases, the J end lost 1 base, and 21 bases lay between the germline ends. The germline V gene encodes CDR1 MNHEY and CDR2 SMNVEV (reference sequence). The CDR3 DNA reads as TGTGCCAGCAGTCCCCGTTTGGCCACCTCGGAGAGCAATCAGCCCCAGCATTTT. As protein: CASSPRLATSESNQPQHF.

This chain uses TRBV5-5 with TRBJ2-1; maybe TRBD1 (6 bases). The CDR3 length is 15 residues. V was cut by 1 base and J by 7 bases, with 15 bases left in between. Germline V CDR1 and CDR2: SGHKS, YYEKEE (reference sequence). CDR3 residues: CASSLTGLSRNEQFF. The CDR3 DNA reads TGTGCCAGCAGCTTGACAGGGCTTTCTCGTAATGAGCAGTTCTTC.

The J gene is TRBJ2-2, the V gene TRBV7-8, with D unresolved. This CDR3 is built from 15 residues. Germline CDR1 SGHVS, CDR2 FQNEAQ. Deletions cut 3 bases from V and 0 bases from J, with 8 bases between. The CDR3 protein is CASSFFRPNTGELFF. The CDR3, as DNA: TGTGCCAGCAGCTTTTTCAGACCGAACACCGGGGAGCTGTTTTTT.

V gene TRBV5-4 combines with J gene TRBJ2-7; 9 bases fit TRBD1. This CDR3 has 16 amino acids. V shed 2 bases, J shed 6 bases, and the junction held 12 bases outside the gene matches. Germline-derived CDR1 and CDR2 are SGHNT and YYREEE (reference sequence). CDR3 bases: TGTGCCAGCAGCTTATCGATCAGGACAGGGGTACGCGAGCAGTACTTC. Translated, it gives CASSLSIRTGVREQYF.

This clone was picked up one time. The J gene is TRBJ2-1, the V gene TRBV29-1; D is possibly TRBD1 or TRBD2 (5 bases each). The ends were cut back, 3 bases at V and 7 bases at J, with 13 bases in the middle. The CDR3 consists of 13 residues. Germline V gives CDR1 SQVTM, CDR2 ANQGSEA. CDR3: CSVEGVGRNEQFF. In DNA, the CDR3 is TGCAGCGTTGAGGGGGTTGGTAGGAATGAGCAGTTCTTC.

This sequence joins TRBV6-5 and TRBJ1-2, with D possibly matching TRBD1 (6 bases). The CDR3 extends over 15 amino acids. Germline assignment: CDR1 MNHEY and CDR2 SVGAGI. V was shortened by 7 bases and J by 7 bases, with 22 bases between the two germline ends. The CDR3 spells CASTERGGKGRGYTF. The CDR3 DNA is TGTGCCAGCACCGAACGCGGGGGCAAGGGCCGTGGCTACACCTTC.

The V gene is TRBV18, the J gene TRBJ1-1; 11 bases are a match to TRBD1. The V segment lost 2 bases and the J segment 5 bases; nucleotides outside the gene matches: 4. In germline, CDR1 is KGHSH, CDR2 LQKENI. The CDR3 contains 15 residues. CDR3 residues: CASSPGTGGKTEAFF. The CDR3 DNA is TGTGCCAGCTCACCAGGGACAGGGGGGAAGACTGAAGCTTTCTTT.

V is TRBV20-1 and J is TRBJ2-1; no firm D call. The CDR3 totals 11 residues. Looked up from germline, CDR1 is DFQATT and CDR2 is SNEGSKA (reference sequence). Between the trimmed V and J ends, which lost 3 bases and 8 bases, there was a span of 8 bases. CDR3 loop: CSARRWDEQFF. In DNA form, the CDR3 reads TGCAGTGCTAGGAGGTGGGATGAGCAGTTCTTC.

The V call is TRBV6-5, the J call TRBJ1-2; 7 nucleotides line up with TRBD1. From germline, CDR1 is MNHEY and CDR2 SVGAGI. V trimming: 0 bases; J trimming: 4 bases; junction bases outside the gene matches: 8. This CDR3 has 16 residues. For the CDR3, the DNA is TGTGCCAGCAGTTACTCGAGTACAGGGGTTGGCTATGGCTACACCTTC. Translating gives CASSYSSTGVGYGYTF.

J is TRBJ1-1 and V is TRBV3-1 (or the pseudogene TRBV3-2); no clear D gene. The V and J ends lost 5 bases and 4 bases respectively, with 11 bases between them. This CDR3 region has 13 residues. In germline, CDR1 is LGHDT, CDR2 YNNKEL (reference sequence). CDR3 DNA sequence: TGTGCCAGCAGCAGTCTACGAGGCACTGAAGCTTTCTTT. Its translation is CASSSLRGTEAFF.

The V gene is TRBV19, the J gene TRBJ1-1; D perhaps matches TRBD1 (5 bases). The CDR3 covers 13 residues. Trimming removed 9 bases at V and 0 bases at J, with 11 bases between. From germline, CDR1 is LNHDA and CDR2 SQIVND (reference sequence). The CDR3 loop is CASSGQMNTEAFF. As DNA, the CDR3 is TGTGCCAGCTCGGGGCAGATGAACACTGAAGCTTTCTTT.

As to this clone: Additional DNA sequences in this sample encode the identical CDR3. The rearrangement joins TRBV4-1 to TRBJ1-4; TRBD1 aligns across 9 bases. Germline V CDR1 and CDR2: MGHRA, YSYEKL. This CDR3 has 15 amino acids. Trimming cost V 4 bases and J 8 bases; bases outside gene matches: 8. This chain's CDR3 is CASSLGDRDSEKLFF. CDR3 sequence (DNA): TGCGCCAGCAGCCTAGGGGACAGGGATAGCGAAAAACTGTTTTTT.

The rearrangement uses TRBV7-9 and TRBJ1-1; D remains unclear. Germline values: CDR1 SEHNR, CDR2 FQNEAQ (reference sequence). Between the trimmed V and J ends, which lost 10 bases and 2 bases, there was a span of 11 bases. This CDR3 has 12 residues. The CDR3 region is CATLEGNTEAFF. CDR3 in DNA: TGTGCCACTCTGGAGGGAAACACTGAAGCTTTCTTT.